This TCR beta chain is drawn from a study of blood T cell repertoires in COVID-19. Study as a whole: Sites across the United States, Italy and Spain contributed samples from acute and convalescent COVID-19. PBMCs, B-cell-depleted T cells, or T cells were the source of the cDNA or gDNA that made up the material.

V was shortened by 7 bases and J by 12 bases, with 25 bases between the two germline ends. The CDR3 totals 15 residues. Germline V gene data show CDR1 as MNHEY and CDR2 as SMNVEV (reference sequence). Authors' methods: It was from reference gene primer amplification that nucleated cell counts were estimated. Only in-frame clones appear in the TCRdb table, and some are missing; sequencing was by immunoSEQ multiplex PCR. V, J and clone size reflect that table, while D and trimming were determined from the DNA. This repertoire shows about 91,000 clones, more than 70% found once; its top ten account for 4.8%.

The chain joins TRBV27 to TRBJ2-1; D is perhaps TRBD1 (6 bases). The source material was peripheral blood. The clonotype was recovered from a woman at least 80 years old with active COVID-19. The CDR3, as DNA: TGTGCCAGCACACTCTCCGGACAGAATATCTTAAGGCAGTTCTTC. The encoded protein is CASTLSGQNILRQFF.